This note documents a single TCR beta chain sequence. The antigen this receptor binds is unknown. Within one base of it there is no much larger clone, and no base qualities were kept. This record belongs to a study of cytomegalovirus exposure and HLA in healthy donors (dated 2017 in TCRdb). About the full investigation: According to an earlier analysis of 450 to 650 of the donors, some 170 million T cells yielded approximately 120 million unique TCR beta sequences and approximately 280 Gb of sequence data. The number of donors typed differed by locus, with 629-630 for A, B, C, DRB1 and DQB1, around 500 for DQA1, some 570 for DPA1, and around 430 for DPB1. Among the roughly 390 genotyped donors, approximately 81% belonged to the genetic ancestry cluster associated with self-reported Caucasian donors. To predict cytomegalovirus infection status, the study combined high-throughput TCR immunosequencing, statistical association of individual TCRs with disease status, and machine learning. A later analysis re-analyzed previously published TCR beta repertoires from 660 or so donors and added high-resolution HLA genotyping to study TCR occurrence patterns. Every repertoire in the discovery cohort had been generated on one and the same sequencing platform. Along with the roughly 610-subject first cohort, a separate validation cohort of over 90 different subjects was used. The study aimed to test whether signatures of past pathogen exposure could be identified by cataloging public T cell receptors. An early release covering roughly 600 HLA-typed donors comprised approximately 290 gigabases of sequencing data and around 80 million unique TCR sequences. HLA typing covered class I and class II loci at four-digit resolution. Rather than drawing on any new phenotypic data, the later analysis identified candidate immune exposures from TCR beta sequences and the way those sequences occurred across donors. Among several hundred genotyped donors of the cohort, an average of around 240,000 unique TCR beta nucleotide sequences was sequenced per donor, of which about 20% were non-productive. In an earlier analysis of roughly 540 of the donors, high-throughput TCR beta sequencing was used to judge whether each TCR beta V gene segment behaved as functional or pseudogenic. Donor age, sex, ethnicity and CMV serostatus were collected together with the repertoire data. A later genetic analysis took genome-wide SNP genotypes for about 55% of the roughly 700 donors and used that subset as a discovery cohort. The T cell repertoires of some 700 subjects were profiled by immunosequencing and related to cytomegalovirus serostatus. Several DR-DQ haplotypes were handled as single units for association and clustering because linkage in the cohort was strong. Findings and caveats that apply to the study as a whole: In a later analysis, HLA-associated TCR beta chains were found to be more clonally expanded and to have lower generation probabilities than equally common non-associated chains. In an earlier analysis of around 600 of the donors, most TCR beta V segments were observed in productive rearrangements about 90% or about 30% of the time, broadly matching IMGT annotations. The 87-base-pair reads could not distinguish some IMGT-functional V segments, including TRBV6-2 and TRBV6-3, so those segments were excluded. A further reported finding was that TCR beta sequences accurately predicted the HLA-A and HLA-B alleles for most subjects in the first cohort. Linkage disequilibrium might explain the correlated functional status among segregating V segments, but an unknown experimental factor could not be excluded. In a later genetic analysis, fewer N-insertions in productive TCRs were reported among donors in an Asian-associated ancestry cluster than the roughly 700-donor mean. Roughly uniform sequencing depth across donors was assumed in presence/absence analyses, although this assumption may not hold. The study listed 150 to 200 TCR beta chains as associated with cytomegalovirus. According to a later analysis, most CMV-associated TCR beta chains appeared to be HLA-restricted, and the HLA associations seemed to be driven largely by CMV exposure. When HLA alleles, especially DR and DQ, strongly co-occurred, TCR associations were difficult to assign to individual alleles. A later analysis reported that several top co-occurrence clusters appeared linked to parvovirus B19, influenza, CMV and Epstein-Barr virus. A cluster of highly shared sequence variants was judged likely to represent a technical artifact of the sequencing pipeline. Seventeen rarely observed V segments, including chromosome 9 orphons, were excluded from the earlier analysis of approximately 500 of the donors because counts were too low. According to a later analysis, TCR association rates differed among HLA loci, with DRB1 alleles showing the most associated TCRs and HLA-C alleles showing the fewest. This cohort had only TCR beta chains sequenced, and the lack of alpha or paired-chain data limited which features could be detected. The authors suggested that the approach could potentially be generalized to other disease states and immunological phenotypes. Because HLA typing was unavailable for some donors at each locus, only the typed subset was used in association tests. A later genetic analysis associated a missense DCLRE1C variant with V-gene and J-gene trimming of TCR beta chains, and an independent cohort replicated the association. A later analysis associated 15,000 to 20,000 TCR beta sequences with specific HLA alleles at a false discovery rate of 0.05. In both the original and validation cohorts, the classifier was reported to diagnose cytomegalovirus status with high specificity and sensitivity. A few of the identified cytomegalovirus-associated TCR beta chains were confirmed in vitro to be specific for cytomegalovirus antigens. CMV serostatus was the only immune exposure information available for the cohort. While some public TCRs were present in many individuals, most TCR sequences turned up only very rarely across donors.

The library was prepared using the immunoSEQ multiplex PCR assay. For the multiplex PCR, a mixture combining 60 forward primers for TCR Vbeta segments and 13 reverse primers for TCR Jbeta segments was used. A multiplex PCR assay on genomic DNA amplified the CDR3 region of rearranged TCR beta genes. On the Illumina HiSeq System, the amplified TCR beta libraries were sequenced as 87-base-pair reads. Per the authors' processing: Across the roughly 670 repertoires, a later analysis counted approximately 75 million unique TCR beta chains, 9.5 million to 13 million of which were shared by at least two donors. Raw reads were error-corrected and collapsed into unique sequences by a nearest-neighbor algorithm in which closely related sequences were merged to remove PCR and sequencing errors. Alignment of CDR3 sequences to IMGT reference sequences was used to assign V, D and J gene segments. For a sequence to be retained, a match of at least six nucleotides to both a V gene segment and a J gene segment was required. Rearrangements were called productive when the CDR3 lacked stop codons and stayed in frame with V and J; all others were non-productive. CDR3 was defined by IMGT convention, running from the second conserved V-encoded cysteine to the conserved J-encoded phenylalanine. The earlier analysis of 587 of the donors excluded any sequence lacking an unambiguous match to a single V gene segment. In an earlier analysis of around 590 of the donors, a V segment was called functional when productive rearrangements were above 56.7%, and segregating when the standard deviation between donors exceeded 5%. To diagnose cytomegalovirus status from the catalog of TCR beta chain sequences, a statistical classification framework was built. V and J gene assignment, in a later analysis, came from comparing TCR nucleotide sequences with IMGT/GENE-DB human TR gene sequences. A later analysis assigned CDR3 sequences and most-parsimonious VDJ recombination scenarios with the TCRdist pipeline. In a later analysis, each TCR beta chain was defined by its CDR3 amino acid sequence together with its V-gene family, and reads without a unique V-gene family were excluded. A later analysis removed 592 highly shared, low-generation-probability nucleotide sequences to deal with suspected cross-contamination and a sequencing artifact. In a later analysis, a clonal expansion index for each public chain was calculated from normalized within-repertoire ranks of inferred template counts. In a later analysis, generation probabilities were computed using a VDJ recombination model fitted to out-of-frame rearrangements, and the results were checked against IGoR. A later analysis scored TCR-TCR, TCR-HLA and TCR-CMV co-occurrence with hypergeometric tests, applying a repertoire-size bias correction to TCR pairs. False discovery rates were estimated in a later analysis by permuting HLA or CMV assignments 20 times. In a later analysis, co-occurring TCRs were grouped using DBSCAN, and TCRdist sequence similarity was added for clustering within HLA-allele-positive subsets. Repertoires with fewer than 30,000 or more than 120,000 public chains were left out of co-occurrence clustering, as were about five repertoires with anomalous nucleotide sharing. Imported from immuneACCESS, the table was reduced by TCRdb to in-frame sequences with V and J called. These copies leave out some clones; in studies compared against another copy, an unresolved V gene accounts for under half, and the cause of the remainder is not known. D and trimming were read from the DNA, whereas the V and J calls and clone size are those reported in that table. This sample lists 170,000 or so clones; around 83% were detected once. The biggest ten clones account for 5% to 7% of the sample.

The cohort comprised some 700 healthy bone marrow donors. All cohort members were sampled while nominally healthy, although unrecorded immune exposures were likely present. The donor was CMV seropositive and belonged to the group of about 290 seropositive cohort members. Every donor gave a peripheral blood sample, and the peripheral blood mononuclear cells from that sample were used for TCR beta sequencing. Genomic DNA was extracted from the blood cell samples with the Qiagen DNeasy Blood Extraction Kit. The junction carries 12 bases between V and J, which are trimmed by 4 bases and 0 bases respectively. The CDR3, from cysteine to phenylalanine, totals 15 residues. Only the CDR3 part of the read is kept: 45 bases, read in frame from the first base. Taken from the germline V gene, the CDR1 and CDR2 loops are SGHTA and FQGTGA.

The sample taken for sequencing was PBMCs. The TCR comes from a man aged 45-60 years in good health and CMV-seropositive. The rearrangement joined TRBV7-3 to TRBJ1-1; the D gene is possibly TRBD1, with 5 bases matching. DNA sequence: TGTGCCAGCAGCTCTGGGAGGGGCATGAACACTGAAGCTTTCTTT. The translation is CASSSGRGMNTEAFF.